The 15 T cell receptor beta chains presented below share a single source sample, sequenced in a study of T cell responses to AZD1222 COVID-19 vaccine. Here immunoSEQ multiplex PCR was the method, and the copy in TCRdb shows in-frame clones only, minus some. The sample gives approximately 130,000 clones, about 93% of which show up once; 4% to 5% is in the top ten. The source was peripheral blood, collected 28 days after the second dose of the MenACWY control vaccine. The receptors originated from an adult who received the MenACWY meningococcal vaccine as a control.

The CDR3 loop reads CASIRGTGELFF. The CDR3 nucleotides read TGTGCCAGCATTAGAGGGACCGGGGAGCTGTTTTTT. The chain has TRBV7-9 and TRBJ2-2; D might be TRBD2 (5 bases). The CDR3 consists of 12 residues. Germline loops: CDR1 SEHNR, CDR2 FQNEAQ (reference sequence). V lost 7 bases and J lost 5, with 8 bases in between. Based on the CDR3 plus reference TRBV7-9 and TRBJ2-2, the full variable domain is DTGVSQNPRHKITKRGQNVTFRCDPISEHNRLYWYRQTLGQGPEFLTYFQNEAQLEKSRLLSDRFSAERPKGSFSTLEIQRTEQGDSAMYLCASIRGTGELFFGEGSRLTVL.

V gene TRBV11-2 combines with J gene TRBJ2-1; possibly TRBD2 for D (5 bases). Trimming shortened V by 5 bases and J by 1 base, and 18 bases separated the two germline ends. There are 17 residues in the CDR3. Germline values: CDR1 SGHAT, CDR2 FQNNGV. The CDR3 coding sequence is TGTGCCAGCAGCCCCCGGGCCCCGGGATTGTCCTACAATGAGCAGTTCTTC. This encodes CASSPRAPGLSYNEQFF.

The rearrangement joins TRBV3-1 (or the pseudogene TRBV3-2) to TRBJ2-5; 11 bases agree with TRBD2. Looked up from germline, CDR1 is LGHDT and CDR2 is YNNKEL (reference sequence). CDR3 length: 16 amino acids. Trimming took 4 bases from V and 4 from J; bases not matched to a gene: 8. The CDR3 nucleotides are TGTGCCAGCAGCCGGAGACTAGCGGGAAGGGGAGAGACCCAGTACTTC. Amino acids: CASSRRLAGRGETQYF.

The chain has TRBV5-6 and TRBJ1-6, with D tentatively TRBD1 (5 bases). V was pared by 3 bases and J by 5 bases, with 18 bases between. The CDR3 totals 17 residues. CDR1 and CDR2 from the germline V gene are SGHDT and YYEEEE. CDR3 protein: CASSSMHLQEDNSPLHF. CDR3 bases: TGTGCCAGCAGCTCGATGCACCTACAGGAAGATAATTCACCCCTCCACTTT.

CDR3 sequence (DNA): TGTGCCAGCATCGCCCGCAGGAATTACACAGATACGCAGTATTTT. It encodes CASIARRNYTDTQYF. The chain couples TRBV7-9 to TRBJ2-3; D is uncertain. The CDR3 loop spans 15 amino acids. Per the germline V gene, CDR1 is SEHNR and CDR2 is FQNEAQ (reference sequence). Trimming pared 7 bases from V and 2 bases from J, leaving 16 bases between.

The V and J genes are TRBV11-2 and TRBJ1-1; D may be TRBD1 (5 bases). The CDR3 runs to 17 residues. Germline V gives CDR1 SGHAT, CDR2 FQNNGV. V lost 0 bases and J lost 5, with 19 bases in between. CDR3 DNA: TGTGCCAGCAGCTTAGACATCAGGGTGGGTTATTATACTGAAGCTTTCTTT. Translated: CASSLDIRVGYYTEAFF. Full variable domain (remainder filled in from reference TRBV11-2 and TRBJ1-1): EAGVAQSPRYKIIEKRQSVAFWCNPISGHATLYWYQQILGQGPKLLIQFQNNGVVDDSQLPKDRFSAERLKGVDSTLKIQPAKLEDSAVYLCASSLDIRVGYYTEAFFGQGTRLTVV.

The chain is built from TRBV27 and TRBJ2-7; 11 positions agree with TRBD2. Germline V gene sequence: CDR1 MNHEY, CDR2 SMNVEV (reference sequence). V shed 5 bases, J shed 4 bases, and the junction held 13 bases outside the gene matches. There are 17 residues in the CDR3. Here the CDR3 reads CASSPTSDIAGGYEQYF. Here the CDR3 DNA reads TGTGCCAGCAGTCCGACCTCCGACATAGCGGGAGGGTACGAGCAGTACTTC.

CDR3 sequence: CASSPMGSQGTEAFF. The DNA of the CDR3 is TGTGCCAGCAGCCCGATGGGGTCCCAAGGCACTGAAGCTTTCTTT. The chain couples TRBV7-9 to TRBJ1-1, with D hard to call. The germline V and J ends were trimmed by 5 bases and 4 bases, with 17 bases remaining between them. The CDR3 totals 15 residues. Germline V lookup: CDR1 SEHNR, CDR2 FQNEAQ (reference sequence).

This sequence joins TRBV7-2 and TRBJ1-5, with 10 bases that match TRBD1. The trim removed 5 bases at V and 5 bases at J, leaving 6 bases unmatched. The CDR3 is 15 amino acids. CDR1 is SGHTA, CDR2 FQGNSA, per germline. The CDR3 region has the DNA TGTGCCAGCAGCCGCCGGACAGGGGGGGATCAGCCCCAGCATTTT. Amino acids: CASSRRTGGDQPQHF.

The gene calls are TRBV6-1 and TRBJ1-5, with a possible D match to TRBD1 (6 bases). The CDR3 extends over 16 amino acids. CDR1 MNHNS and CDR2 SASEGT come from the germline V gene. Trimming stripped 4 bases from V and 1 base from J, with 14 bases between. The CDR3 DNA is TGTGCCAGCAGTGGGTCACAGGGTGTAAGCAATCAGCCCCAGCATTTT. Amino acids: CASSGSQGVSNQPQHF.

The gene calls are TRBV7-9 and TRBJ1-2; 10 positions match TRBD1. J gave up 4 bases and V 4 bases, and 6 bases lay outside the gene matches. This CDR3 is 15 amino acids long. Germline CDR1 SEHNR, CDR2 FQNEAQ (reference sequence). The CDR3 coding sequence is TGTGCCAGCAGCTCAGACAGGGGGCGAGGCTATGGCTACACCTTC. As protein: CASSSDRGRGYGYTF.

This chain joins TRBV5-8 and TRBJ2-3, with 10 bases that match TRBD2. The CDR3 covers 15 residues. CDR1 is SGHTS, CDR2 YDEGEE, per germline. The V and J ends lost 6 bases and 1 base, in that order; junction bases with no gene match: 5. CDR3 bases: TGTGCCAGCAAACTAGGGACTAGCGGCACAGATACGCAGTATTTT. Its protein is CASKLGTSGTDTQYF.

This chain links TRBV15 with TRBJ1-4; the match to TRBD1 covers 7 bases. The CDR3 extends over 20 amino acids. Germline V gene sequence: CDR1 LNHNV, CDR2 YYDKDF (reference sequence). After removal of 1 base from V and 1 base from J, the junction contained 15 bases not matched to a gene. CDR3 sequence reads: CATSRGVAGGFIETNEKLFF. The DNA of the CDR3 is TGTGCCACCAGCAGAGGCGTGGCAGGGGGTTTTATAGAAACTAATGAAAAACTGTTTTTT. Using reference TRBV15 and TRBJ1-4 for the parts outside the CDR3, the full variable domain is DAMVIQNPRYQVTQFGKPVTLSCSQTLNHNVMYWYQQKSSQAPKLLFHYYDKDFNNEADTPDNFQSRRPNTSFCFLDIRSPGLGDTAMYLCATSRGVAGGFIETNEKLFFGSGTQLSVL.

The chain carries TRBV5-6 and TRBJ2-5; 9 nucleotides agree with TRBD2. The length of the CDR3 is 16 residues. V gave up 0 bases and J gave up 2 bases; unmatched junction bases: 5. Germline loops: CDR1 SGHDT, CDR2 YYEEEE. The CDR3 sequence: CASSLGASGAQETQYF. The CDR3 DNA sequence: TGTGCCAGCAGCTTGGGAGCTAGCGGGGCACAAGAGACCCAGTACTTC.

The chain recombines TRBV7-8 with TRBJ2-1; TRBD1 matches 9 bases. The CDR3 length is 16 residues. Germline loops: CDR1 SGHVS, CDR2 FQNEAQ. The junction had 7 bases not matched to a gene; V was cut back by 4 bases and J by 3 bases. The CDR3 DNA sequence: TGTGCCAGCAGCTCTCGCGAGGGACAGGGCTACAATGAGCAGTTCTTC. This codes for CASSSREGQGYNEQFF.